Given below is one TCR beta chain in context. The antigen remains unidentified. Alongside a J-beta primer mix, a sample-barcoded 5' primer served in a second PCR lasting about 7 to 12 cycles. TCRdb processed the 5' RACE reads anew with MiXCR; each CDR3 protein has one entry. The sample holds about 900,000 distinct CDR3 sequences; around 48% are singletons and the top ten take roughly an eighth. This specimen belongs to a study of blood T cells in healthy people across ages. Study-wide findings and caveats: Underestimates were what the diversity estimates from one million T cells were considered to be. Roughly linear declines in TCR beta diversity per million T cells occurred with age.

The CDR3 spans 17 residues. J was trimmed by 0 bases and V by 1 base; bases with no gene match: 6. Germline CDR1 is LGHNA and CDR2 is YNFKEQ. The receptor comes from a man younger than 45 in good health. Sequenced: blood. The chain has TRBV4-2 and TRBJ2-3; 8 positions match TRBD1. CDR3 loop: CASSQGGGQGSTDTQYF. The DNA of the CDR3 is TGTGCCAGCAGCCAAGGGGGAGGACAGGGTAGCACAGATACGCAGTATTTT.